This T cell receptor (beta chain) was observed in a study of cytomegalovirus exposure and HLA in healthy donors. Of note for this clone: Its antigen is unidentified.

The study, taken as a whole, reports: An assumption of roughly uniform sequencing depth across donors underlay the presence/absence analyses.

The CDR3 runs to 15 residues. V was trimmed by 0 bases and J by 4 bases, leaving 13 bases between them. The germline CDR1 and CDR2 sequences are LGHNA and YNFKEQ. The PCR ran on 60 Vbeta and 13 Jbeta primers. Generated by immunoSEQ multiplex PCR, the TCRdb table keeps only in-frame clones and is missing some. The sample yields roughly 190,000 clones, approximately 82% seen once. This chain connects TRBV4-2 to TRBJ2-7; D possibly corresponds to TRBD2 (5 bases). The sample was PBMCs. The sequence was collected from a woman aged 45 to 65 in good health and CMV-seropositive. The CDR3 region has the DNA TGTGCCAGCAGCCAAGATCCGGGATCGGGTTACGAGCAGTACTTC. It specifies CASSQDPGSGYEQYF.